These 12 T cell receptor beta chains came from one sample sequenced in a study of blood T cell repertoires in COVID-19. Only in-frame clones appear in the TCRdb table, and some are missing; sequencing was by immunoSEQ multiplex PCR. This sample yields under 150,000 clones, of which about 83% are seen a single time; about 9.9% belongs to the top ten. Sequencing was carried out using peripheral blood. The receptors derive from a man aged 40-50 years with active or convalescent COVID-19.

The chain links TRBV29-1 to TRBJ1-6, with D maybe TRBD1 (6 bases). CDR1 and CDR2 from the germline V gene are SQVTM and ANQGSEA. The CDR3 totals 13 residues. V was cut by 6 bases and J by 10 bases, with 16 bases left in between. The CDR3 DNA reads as TGCAGCGTCCGAACAGGGACCGGATCACCCCTCCACTTT. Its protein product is CSVRTGTGSPLHF. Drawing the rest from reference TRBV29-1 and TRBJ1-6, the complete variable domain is SAVISQKPSRDICQRGTSLTIQCQVDSQVTMMFWYRQQPGQSLTLIATANQGSEATYESGFVIDKFPISRPNLTFSTLTVSNMSPEDSSIYLCSVRTGTGSPLHFGNGTRLTVT.

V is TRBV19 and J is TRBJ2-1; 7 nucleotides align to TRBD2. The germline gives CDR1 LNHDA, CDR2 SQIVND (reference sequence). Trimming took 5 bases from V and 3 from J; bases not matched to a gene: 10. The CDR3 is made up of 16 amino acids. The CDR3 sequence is CASSARLAGLYNEQFF. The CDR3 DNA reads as TGTGCCAGTAGTGCTAGACTAGCAGGGCTCTACAATGAGCAGTTCTTC.

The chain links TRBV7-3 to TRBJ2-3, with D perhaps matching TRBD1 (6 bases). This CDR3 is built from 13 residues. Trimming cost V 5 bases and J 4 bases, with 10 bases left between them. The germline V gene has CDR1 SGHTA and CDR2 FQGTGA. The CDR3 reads CASSPGVSDTQYF. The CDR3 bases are TGTGCCAGCAGCCCAGGGGTTTCAGATACGCAGTATTTT.

CDR3 sequence reads: CASRAGTGGHSPLHF. DNA for the CDR3: TGTGCCAGCAGGGCCGGGACAGGGGGACATTCACCCCTCCACTTT. V gene TRBV6-5 combines with J gene TRBJ1-6; TRBD1 matches 11 bases. J lost 8 bases, V lost 6 bases, and 6 bases had no gene match. The germline V gene has CDR1 MNHEY and CDR2 SVGAGI. The CDR3 length is 15 residues.

The CDR3 here is CASSSRLLAPGELFF. CDR3 in DNA: TGTGCCAGCAGCTCCCGCTTACTAGCGCCTGGGGAGCTGTTTTTT. This chain joins TRBV7-2 and TRBJ2-2; TRBD2 matches at 7 bases. The V and J ends lost 4 bases and 8 bases, in that order; junction bases with no gene match: 10. The CDR3 loop spans 15 amino acids. Germline V CDR1 and CDR2: SGHTA, FQGNSA.

The CDR3 sequence: CASSLGTVGNTIYF. The CDR3 bases are TGTGCCAGCAGCTTAGGGACAGTGGGAAACACCATATATTTT. The chain recombines TRBV7-2 with TRBJ1-3; the D gene is possibly TRBD1 (6 bases). The CDR3 contains 14 residues. Trimming left V 1 base short and J 4 bases short, with 8 bases between. Germline CDR1 SGHTA, CDR2 FQGNSA.

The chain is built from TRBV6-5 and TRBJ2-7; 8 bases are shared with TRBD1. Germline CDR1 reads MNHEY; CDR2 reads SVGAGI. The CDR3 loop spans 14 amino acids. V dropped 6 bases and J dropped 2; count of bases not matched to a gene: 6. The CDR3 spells CASSRTGITYEQYF. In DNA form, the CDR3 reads TGTGCCAGCAGCCGGACAGGGATAACCTACGAGCAGTACTTC.

The CDR3 region is CASSFGGADTQYF. In DNA form, the CDR3 reads TGTGCCAGCAGCTTCGGAGGGGCAGATACGCAGTATTTT. The rearrangement joins TRBV7-9 to TRBJ2-3; the D gene is possibly TRBD2 (6 bases). The V and J ends lost 3 bases and 4 bases respectively, with 8 bases between them. The CDR3 runs 13 residues. Germline loops: CDR1 SEHNR, CDR2 FQNEAQ (reference sequence).

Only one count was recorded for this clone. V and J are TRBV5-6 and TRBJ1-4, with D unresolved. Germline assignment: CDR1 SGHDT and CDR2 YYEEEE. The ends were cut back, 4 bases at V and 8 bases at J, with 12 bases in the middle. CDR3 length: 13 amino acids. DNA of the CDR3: TGTGCCAGCAGCCTGGTCCTAGAAGAAAAACTGTTTTTT. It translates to CASSLVLEEKLFF.

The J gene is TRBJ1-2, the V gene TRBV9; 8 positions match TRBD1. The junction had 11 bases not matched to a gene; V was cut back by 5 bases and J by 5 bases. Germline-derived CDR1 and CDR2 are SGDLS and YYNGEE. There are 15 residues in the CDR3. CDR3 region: CASRKDRGAPYGYTF. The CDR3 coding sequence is TGTGCCAGCAGAAAAGACAGGGGCGCACCTTATGGCTACACCTTC.

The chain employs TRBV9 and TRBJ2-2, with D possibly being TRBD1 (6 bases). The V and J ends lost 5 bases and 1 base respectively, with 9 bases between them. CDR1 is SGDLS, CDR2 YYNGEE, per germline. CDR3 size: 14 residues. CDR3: CASSPQGNTGELFF. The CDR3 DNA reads TGTGCCAGCAGTCCACAGGGGAACACCGGGGAGCTGTTTTTT.

The DNA for the CDR3 is TGTGCCAGCAGCTCCAACAGGGGGGACACCGGGGAGCTGTTTTTT. Its protein product is CASSSNRGDTGELFF. The chain has TRBV5-5 and TRBJ2-2; 8 bases map to TRBD1. Trimming at V came to 3 bases and at J to 3 bases, leaving 4 bases not matched to a gene. The CDR3 extends over 15 amino acids. Germline CDR1 reads SGHKS; CDR2 reads YYEKEE (reference sequence).